The text below deals with one TCR beta chain. This specimen comes from a study of blood T cell repertoires in COVID-19. At the level of the study: T cells, B-cell-depleted T cells, or PBMCs provided the cDNA or gDNA that served as material.

Trimming removed 0 bases from V and 6 bases from J, with 12 bases in between. The CDR3 is made up of 15 amino acids. Germline V gene data show CDR1 as GTSNPN and CDR2 as SVGIG (reference sequence). This table comes from immunoSEQ multiplex PCR, and its TCRdb copy is limited to in-frame clones, with some not included. The sample records about 87,000 clones, about 85% being singletons. The V gene is TRBV30, the J gene TRBJ1-6; D is unclear. This TCR was sampled from a woman older than 75 with COVID-19, enrolled during active disease. The sequencing input was peripheral blood. The CDR3 loop reads CAWSVDGEGNSPLHF. In DNA form, the CDR3 reads TGTGCCTGGAGTGTAGATGGCGAGGGTAATTCACCCCTCCACTTT.